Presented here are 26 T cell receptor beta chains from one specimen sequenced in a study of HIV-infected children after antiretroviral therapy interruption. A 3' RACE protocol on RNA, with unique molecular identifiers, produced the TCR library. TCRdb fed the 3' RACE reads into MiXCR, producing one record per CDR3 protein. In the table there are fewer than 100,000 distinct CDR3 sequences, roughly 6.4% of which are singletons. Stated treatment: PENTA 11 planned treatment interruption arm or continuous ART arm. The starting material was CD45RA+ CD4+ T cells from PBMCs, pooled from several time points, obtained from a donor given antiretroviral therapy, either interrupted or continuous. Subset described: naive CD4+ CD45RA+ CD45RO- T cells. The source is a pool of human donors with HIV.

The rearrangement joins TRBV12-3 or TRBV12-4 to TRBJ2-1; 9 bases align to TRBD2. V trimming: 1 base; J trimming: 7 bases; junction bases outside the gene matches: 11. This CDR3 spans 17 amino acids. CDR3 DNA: TGTGCCAGCAGTTTAGAAGCGGGAGGCCTCTACCTTAATGAGCAGTTCTTC. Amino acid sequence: CASSLEAGGLYLNEQFF.

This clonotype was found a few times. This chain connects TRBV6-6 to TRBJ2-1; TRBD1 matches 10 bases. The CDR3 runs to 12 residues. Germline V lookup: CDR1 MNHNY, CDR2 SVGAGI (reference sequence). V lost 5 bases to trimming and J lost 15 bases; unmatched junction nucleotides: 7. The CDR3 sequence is CASSPPGQGPFF. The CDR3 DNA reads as TGTGCCAGCAGTCCGCCGGGACAGGGGCCGTTCTTC.

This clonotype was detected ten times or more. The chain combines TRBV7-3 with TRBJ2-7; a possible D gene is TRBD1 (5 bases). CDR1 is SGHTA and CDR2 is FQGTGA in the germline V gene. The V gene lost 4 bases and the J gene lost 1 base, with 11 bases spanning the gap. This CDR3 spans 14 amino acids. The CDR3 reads CASSYRRGSYEQYF. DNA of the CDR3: TGTGCCAGCAGCTATAGAAGGGGATCCTACGAGCAGTACTTC.

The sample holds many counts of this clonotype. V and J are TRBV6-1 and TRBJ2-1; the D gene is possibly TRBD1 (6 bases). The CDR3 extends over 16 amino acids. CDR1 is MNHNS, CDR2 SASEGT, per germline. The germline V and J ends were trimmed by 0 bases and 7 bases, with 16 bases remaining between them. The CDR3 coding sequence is TGTGCCAGCAGTGAAGCTGAAAGGACAGTGGTTAATGAGCAGTTCTTC. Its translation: CASSEAERTVVNEQFF.

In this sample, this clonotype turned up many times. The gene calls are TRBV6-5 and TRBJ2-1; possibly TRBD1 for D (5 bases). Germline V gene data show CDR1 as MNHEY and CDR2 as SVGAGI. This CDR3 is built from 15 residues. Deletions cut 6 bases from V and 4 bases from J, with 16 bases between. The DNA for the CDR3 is TGTGCCAGCAGCCTAGTAACAGGTGTTTACAATGAGCAGTTCTTC. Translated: CASSLVTGVYNEQFF.

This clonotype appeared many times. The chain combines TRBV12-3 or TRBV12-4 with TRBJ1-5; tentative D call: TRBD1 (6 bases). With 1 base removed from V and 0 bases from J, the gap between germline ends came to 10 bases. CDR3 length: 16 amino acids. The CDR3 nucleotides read TGTGCCAGCAGTTTAGGTCCGGACAGTAGCAATCAGCCCCAGCATTTT. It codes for CASSLGPDSSNQPQHF.

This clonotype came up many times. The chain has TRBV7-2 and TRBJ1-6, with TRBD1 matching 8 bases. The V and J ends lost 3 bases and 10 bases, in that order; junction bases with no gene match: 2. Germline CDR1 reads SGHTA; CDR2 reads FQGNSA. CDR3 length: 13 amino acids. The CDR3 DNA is TGTGCCAGCAGCTTGGACAGGGTCTCACCCCTCCACTTT. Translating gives CASSLDRVSPLHF.

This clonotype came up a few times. The CDR3 coding sequence is TGTGCCAGCAGCTTCTTTGGGACCAACACTGAAGCTTTCTTT. This gives the protein CASSFFGTNTEAFF. The chain employs TRBV7-2 and TRBJ1-1, with a possible D match to TRBD1 (5 bases). Germline V gene lookup returns CDR1 SGHTA and CDR2 FQGNSA. V shed 3 bases and J shed 2 bases, with 10 bases lying between them. The CDR3 loop spans 14 amino acids.

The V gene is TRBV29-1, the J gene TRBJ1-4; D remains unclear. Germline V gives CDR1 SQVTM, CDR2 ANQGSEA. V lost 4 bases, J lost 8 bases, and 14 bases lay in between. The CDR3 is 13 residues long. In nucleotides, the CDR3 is TGCAGCGTTGCTTCCCAGGCCGAAGAAAAACTGTTTTTT. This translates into CSVASQAEEKLFF.

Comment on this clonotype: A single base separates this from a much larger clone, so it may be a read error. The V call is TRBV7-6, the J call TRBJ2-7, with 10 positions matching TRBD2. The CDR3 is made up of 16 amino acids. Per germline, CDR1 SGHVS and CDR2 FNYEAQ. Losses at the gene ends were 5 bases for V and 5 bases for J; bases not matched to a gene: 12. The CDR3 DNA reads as TGTGCCAGCAGCGGCACGGGACTAGCGACTCTCGACGAGCAGTACTTC. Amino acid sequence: CASSGTGLATLDEQYF.

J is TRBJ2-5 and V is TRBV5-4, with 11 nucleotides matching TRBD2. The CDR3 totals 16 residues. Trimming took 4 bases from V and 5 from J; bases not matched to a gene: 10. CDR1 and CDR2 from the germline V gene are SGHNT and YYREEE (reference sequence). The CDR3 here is CASSAPGTSGWETQYF. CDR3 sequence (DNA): TGTGCCAGCAGCGCCCCGGGGACTAGCGGTTGGGAGACCCAGTACTTC.

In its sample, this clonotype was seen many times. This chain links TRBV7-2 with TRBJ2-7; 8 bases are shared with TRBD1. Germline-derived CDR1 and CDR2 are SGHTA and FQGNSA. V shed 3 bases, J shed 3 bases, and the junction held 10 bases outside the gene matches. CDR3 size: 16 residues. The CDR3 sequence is CASSLQAGQGNYEQYF. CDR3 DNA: TGTGCCAGCAGCTTGCAAGCCGGACAGGGTAACTACGAGCAGTACTTC.

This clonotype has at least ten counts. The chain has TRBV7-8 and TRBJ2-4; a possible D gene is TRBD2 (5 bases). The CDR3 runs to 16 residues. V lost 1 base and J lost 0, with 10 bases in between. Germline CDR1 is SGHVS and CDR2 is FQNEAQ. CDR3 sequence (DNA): TGTGCCAGCAGCTTAGGAGGGCCACTAGCCAAAAACATTCAGTACTTC. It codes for CASSLGGPLAKNIQYF.

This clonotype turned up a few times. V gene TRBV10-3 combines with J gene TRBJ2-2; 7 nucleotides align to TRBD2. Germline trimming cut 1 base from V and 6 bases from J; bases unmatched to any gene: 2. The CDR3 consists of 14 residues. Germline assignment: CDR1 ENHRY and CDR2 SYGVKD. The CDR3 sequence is CAISELREPGELFF. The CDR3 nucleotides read TGTGCCATCAGTGAGTTGCGGGAGCCCGGGGAGCTGTTTTTT.

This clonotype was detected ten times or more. The CDR3 sequence: CASSRTSGRQETQYF. As DNA, the CDR3 is TGTGCCAGCAGCCGGACTAGCGGGAGACAAGAGACCCAGTACTTC. The V and J genes are TRBV14 and TRBJ2-5, with 13 bases aligning to TRBD2. The junction had 1 base not matched to a gene; V was cut back by 4 bases and J by 2 bases. CDR1 SGHDN and CDR2 FVKESK come from the germline V gene. The CDR3 has 15 amino acids.

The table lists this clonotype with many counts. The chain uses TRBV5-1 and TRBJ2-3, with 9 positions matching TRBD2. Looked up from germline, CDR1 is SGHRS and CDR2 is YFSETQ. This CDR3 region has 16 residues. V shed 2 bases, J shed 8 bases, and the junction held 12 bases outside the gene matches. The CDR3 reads CASSLEASGVPSTQYF. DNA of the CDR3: TGCGCCAGCAGCTTAGAGGCTAGCGGGGTCCCTTCTACGCAGTATTTT.

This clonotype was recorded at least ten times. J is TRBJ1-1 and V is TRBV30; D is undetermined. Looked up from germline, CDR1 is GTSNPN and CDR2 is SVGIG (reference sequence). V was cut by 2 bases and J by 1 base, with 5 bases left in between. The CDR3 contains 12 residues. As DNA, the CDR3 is TGTGCCTGGAGTCTCGAGAACACTGAAGCTTTCTTT. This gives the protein CAWSLENTEAFF.

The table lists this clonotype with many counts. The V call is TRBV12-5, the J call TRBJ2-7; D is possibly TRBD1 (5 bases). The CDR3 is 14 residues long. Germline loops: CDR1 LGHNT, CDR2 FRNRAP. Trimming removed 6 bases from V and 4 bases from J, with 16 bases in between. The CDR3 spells CASGQGIGPYEQYF. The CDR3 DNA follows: TGTGCTAGTGGCCAGGGTATCGGCCCTTACGAGCAGTACTTC.

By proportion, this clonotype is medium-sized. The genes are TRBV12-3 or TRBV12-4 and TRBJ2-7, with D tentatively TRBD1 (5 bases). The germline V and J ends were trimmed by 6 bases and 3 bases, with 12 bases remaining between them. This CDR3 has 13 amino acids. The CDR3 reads CASSPRQGYEQYF. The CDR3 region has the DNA TGTGCCAGCAGCCCACGCCAGGGCTACGAGCAGTACTTC.

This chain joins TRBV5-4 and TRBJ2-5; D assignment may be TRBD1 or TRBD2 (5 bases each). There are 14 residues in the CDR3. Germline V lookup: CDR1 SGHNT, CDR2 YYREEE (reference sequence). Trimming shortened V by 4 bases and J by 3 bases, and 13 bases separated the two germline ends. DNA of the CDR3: TGTGCCAGCAGCAGCCCGGGACGGAAAGAGACCCAGTACTTC. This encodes CASSSPGRKETQYF.

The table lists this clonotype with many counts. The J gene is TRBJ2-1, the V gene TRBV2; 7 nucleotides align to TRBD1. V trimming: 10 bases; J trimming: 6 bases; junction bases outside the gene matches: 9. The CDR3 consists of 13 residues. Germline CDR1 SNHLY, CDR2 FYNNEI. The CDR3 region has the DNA TGTGCCACCCGACAGGGTGGCGGCAATGAGCAGTTCTTC. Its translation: CATRQGGGNEQFF.

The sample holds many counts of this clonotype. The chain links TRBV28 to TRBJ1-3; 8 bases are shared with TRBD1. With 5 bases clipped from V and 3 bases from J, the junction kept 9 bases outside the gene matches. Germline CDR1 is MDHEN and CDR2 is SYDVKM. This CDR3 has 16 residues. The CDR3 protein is CASSLQGAIYGNTIYF. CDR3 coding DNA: TGTGCCAGCAGTCTCCAGGGGGCAATTTATGGAAACACCATATATTTT.

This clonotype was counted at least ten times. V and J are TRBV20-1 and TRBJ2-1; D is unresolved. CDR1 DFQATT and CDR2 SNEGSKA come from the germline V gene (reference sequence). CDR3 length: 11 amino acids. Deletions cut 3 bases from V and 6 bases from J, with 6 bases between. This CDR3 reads CSASFFNEQFF. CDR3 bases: TGCAGTGCTAGTTTTTTCAATGAGCAGTTCTTC.

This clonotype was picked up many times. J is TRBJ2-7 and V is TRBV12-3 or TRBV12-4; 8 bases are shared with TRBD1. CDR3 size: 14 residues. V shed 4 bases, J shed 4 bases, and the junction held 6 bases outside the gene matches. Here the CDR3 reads CASSYRQGWYEQYF. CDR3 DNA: TGTGCCAGCAGTTATCGACAGGGGTGGTACGAGCAGTACTTC.

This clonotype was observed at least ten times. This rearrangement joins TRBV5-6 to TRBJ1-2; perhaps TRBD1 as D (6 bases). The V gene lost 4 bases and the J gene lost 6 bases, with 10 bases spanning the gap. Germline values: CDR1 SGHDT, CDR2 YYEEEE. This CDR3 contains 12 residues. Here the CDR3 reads CASSQGYNGYTF. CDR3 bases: TGTGCCAGCAGCCAGGGGTATAATGGCTACACCTTC.

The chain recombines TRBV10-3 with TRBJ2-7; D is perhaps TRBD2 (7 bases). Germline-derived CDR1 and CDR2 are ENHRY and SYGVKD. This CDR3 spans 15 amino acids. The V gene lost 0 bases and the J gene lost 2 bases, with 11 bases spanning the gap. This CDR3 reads CAISESGGAAYEQYF. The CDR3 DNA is TGTGCCATCAGTGAGTCTGGGGGGGCTGCCTACGAGCAGTACTTC.